These 20 T cell receptor beta chains originate from one sample sequenced in a study of neoadjuvant nivolumab and ipilimumab in lung cancer. Some clones are missing from TCRdb's copy, which holds only in-frame ones; the method was immunoSEQ multiplex PCR. The sample has approximately 9,600 clones, 70% to 80% seen once; the top ten hold more than 2.5%. The input for sequencing was tumor tissue, taken after neoadjuvant nivolumab, alone or with ipilimumab, at or shortly before surgery. The receptors were sampled from an adult with non-small cell lung cancer.

J is TRBJ2-3 and V is TRBV13; 7 bases are a match to TRBD2. Per germline, CDR1 PRHDT and CDR2 FYEKMQ (reference sequence). The V segment lost 0 bases and the J segment 5 bases; nucleotides outside the gene matches: 8. CDR3 size: 16 residues. CDR3: CASSLGLAGVGDTQYF. The CDR3 DNA follows: TGTGCCAGCAGCTTAGGATTGGCGGGAGTGGGAGATACGCAGTATTTT.

V usage is TRBV7-9 and J usage is TRBJ1-2; D perhaps matches TRBD1 (5 bases). Germline CDR1 reads SEHNR; CDR2 reads FQNEAQ (reference sequence). This CDR3 is built from 13 residues. V was pared by 3 bases and J by 9 bases, with 14 bases between. DNA of the CDR3: TGTGCCAGCAGCTTCGACAGAGGTGGAAGCTACACCTTC. It yields the protein CASSFDRGGSYTF.

There are a few counts of this clone. V and J are TRBV7-9 and TRBJ1-1; D is unresolved. CDR3 size: 13 residues. V lost 5 bases to trimming and J lost 5 bases, with 12 bases between them. Germline V gives CDR1 SEHNR, CDR2 FQNEAQ (reference sequence). CDR3 DNA sequence: TGTGCCAGCAGCCGACCGGAAGATACTGAAGCTTTCTTT. Amino acid sequence: CASSRPEDTEAFF.

V gene TRBV5-4 combines with J gene TRBJ2-1; D is tentatively TRBD1 or TRBD2 (5 bases each). The CDR3 sequence is 18 residues long. Trimming pared 1 base from V and 6 bases from J, leaving 23 bases between. Germline CDR1 is SGHNT and CDR2 is YYREEE (reference sequence). CDR3 nucleotide sequence: TGTGCCAGCAGCTTGACCATCGCCCGGGACCTAGTAGTCAATGAGCAGTTCTTC. Its protein is CASSLTIARDLVVNEQFF.

The CDR3 sequence is CASSPRGRAYEQYF. CDR3 bases: TGTGCCAGCAGCCCCCGAGGTCGTGCCTACGAGCAGTACTTC. The rearrangement joins TRBV7-9 to TRBJ2-7; no reliable D call. Looked up from germline, CDR1 is SEHNR and CDR2 is FQNEAQ (reference sequence). The CDR3 consists of 14 residues. Between the trimmed V and J ends, which lost 5 bases and 2 bases, there was a span of 13 bases.

This clone was detected a few times. V gene TRBV6-5 combines with J gene TRBJ2-3; no clear D. The germline V gene encodes CDR1 MNHEY and CDR2 SVGAGI. CDR3 size: 13 residues. With 2 bases removed from V and 4 bases from J, the gap between germline ends came to 7 bases. CDR3 in amino acids: CASSYKAADTQYF. In DNA form, the CDR3 reads TGTGCCAGCAGTTACAAGGCGGCAGATACGCAGTATTTT.

This clone was counted a single time. This chain connects TRBV4-1 to TRBJ1-1; D is undetermined. CDR1 MGHRA and CDR2 YSYEKL come from the germline V gene. CDR3 length: 14 amino acids. The V end was cut by 1 base, the J end by 0 bases, with 6 bases between. DNA for the CDR3: TGCGCCAGCAGCCAAGGGGAGATGAACACTGAAGCTTTCTTT. Translating it yields CASSQGEMNTEAFF.

V and J are TRBV27 and TRBJ1-1; D might be TRBD1 (6 bases). Trimming took 2 bases from V and 1 from J, leaving 11 bases between them. The germline V gene has CDR1 MNHEY and CDR2 SMNVEV (reference sequence). The CDR3 consists of 15 residues. The DNA for the CDR3 is TGTGCCAGCAGTTTAATCAGGGGCGGGAACACTGAAGCTTTCTTT. Its translation: CASSLIRGGNTEAFF.

The gene calls are TRBV11-2 and TRBJ2-3, with a tentative D call TRBD1 (5 bases). Per the germline V gene, CDR1 is SGHAT and CDR2 is FQNNGV. The V end lost 5 bases, the J end lost 1 base, and 13 bases lay between the germline ends. The CDR3 runs to 15 residues. This chain's CDR3 is CASSLMATGTDTQYF. In DNA form, the CDR3 reads TGTGCCAGCAGCCTCATGGCGACAGGCACAGATACGCAGTATTTT.

This clone was counted a single time. This chain connects TRBV18 to TRBJ2-3, with D perhaps matching TRBD2 (6 bases). The V end lost 3 bases, the J end lost 4 bases, and 14 bases lay between the germline ends. Germline values: CDR1 KGHSH, CDR2 LQKENI. CDR3 length: 15 amino acids. CDR3 protein: CASSPSGRGSDTQYF. The CDR3 DNA reads as TGTGCCAGCTCACCCTCCGGGAGAGGGTCAGATACGCAGTATTTT.

The gene calls are TRBV19 and TRBJ1-3; no clear D gene. V dropped 4 bases and J dropped 0 bases, with 7 bases sitting between them. Per the germline V gene, CDR1 is LNHDA and CDR2 is SQIVND (reference sequence). This CDR3 is built from 14 residues. The CDR3 region is CASSTLDSGNTIYF. Here the CDR3 DNA reads TGTGCCAGTAGTACACTGGACTCTGGAAACACCATATATTTT.

The rearrangement links TRBV9 to TRBJ2-1; either TRBD1 or TRBD2 may fit D (5 bases each). Germline V CDR1 and CDR2: SGDLS, YYNGEE. This CDR3 contains 13 residues. V lost 4 bases, J lost 7 bases, and 12 bases lay in between. The CDR3 DNA reads TGTGCCAGCAGCAACAGAGGGGTTAATGAGCAGTTCTTC. This codes for CASSNRGVNEQFF.

This clone occurred a few times. The rearrangement links TRBV13 to TRBJ2-6; 13 bases are a match to TRBD2. This CDR3 region has 20 residues. After removal of 5 bases from V and 4 bases from J, the junction contained 14 bases not matched to a gene. Germline V gene sequence: CDR1 PRHDT, CDR2 FYEKMQ (reference sequence). CDR3 protein: CASSPVLGTSGVRGANVLTF. CDR3 bases: TGTGCCAGCAGCCCCGTTTTGGGGACTAGCGGGGTTCGCGGGGCCAACGTCCTGACTTTC. Filled out from reference TRBV13 and TRBJ2-6, the complete variable domain reads AAGVIQSPRHLIKEKRETATLKCYPIPRHDTVYWYQQGPGQDPQFLISFYEKMQSDKGSIPDRFSAQQFSDYHSELNMSSLELGDSALYFCASSPVLGTSGVRGANVLTFGAGSRLTVL.

The chain has TRBV7-2 and TRBJ2-7, with D tentatively TRBD1 or TRBD2 (5 bases each). The germline V gene encodes CDR1 SGHTA and CDR2 FQGNSA. This CDR3 is built from 14 residues. Trimming cost V 1 base and J 0 bases, with 7 bases left between them. CDR3 residues: CASSLGGTSYEQYF. The CDR3 DNA is TGTGCCAGCAGCTTAGGAGGGACCTCCTACGAGCAGTACTTC.

The V and J genes are TRBV11-3 and TRBJ2-7; 7 bases agree with TRBD1. V lost 5 bases and J lost 1; bases outside the gene matches: 8. The length of the CDR3 is 15 residues. Per germline, CDR1 SGHNT and CDR2 YENEEA. For the CDR3, the DNA is TGTGCCAGCAGCCTCTCAGGGGGTGGATCCTACGAGCAGTACTTC. It yields the protein CASSLSGGGSYEQYF.

This clone has only a few counts. The chain carries TRBV2 and TRBJ2-5; 10 bases align to TRBD2. The CDR3 is made up of 15 amino acids. CDR1 SNHLY and CDR2 FYNNEI come from the germline V gene. J was trimmed by 4 bases and V by 2 bases; bases with no gene match: 4. CDR3: CASSERLAGVETQYF. The CDR3 region has the DNA TGTGCCAGCAGTGAAAGGCTAGCGGGAGTAGAGACCCAGTACTTC.

The chain couples TRBV29-1 to TRBJ2-1; 7 bases align to TRBD1. CDR1 SQVTM and CDR2 ANQGSEA come from the germline V gene. With V trimmed by 8 bases and J by 6 bases, 7 bases remained unmatched. The CDR3 extends over 12 amino acids. Here the CDR3 reads CSQRQGFNEQFF. The CDR3 region has the DNA TGCAGCCAAAGACAGGGATTCAATGAGCAGTTCTTC.

This clone was observed once. V gene TRBV20-1 combines with J gene TRBJ1-2; no reliable D call. V lost 6 bases, J lost 8 bases, and 13 bases lay in between. Germline V gene lookup returns CDR1 DFQATT and CDR2 SNEGSKA (reference sequence). The CDR3 has 11 amino acids. CDR3 bases: TGCAGTGCCCCGGCCTCGGGGGGCTACACCTTC. Amino acids: CSAPASGGYTF.

The chain employs TRBV30 and TRBJ2-3, with D possibly being TRBD2 (5 bases). Germline V gene lookup returns CDR1 GTSNPN and CDR2 SVGIG (reference sequence). Trimming removed 2 bases from V and 6 bases from J, with 12 bases in between. CDR3 length: 13 residues. CDR3 sequence (DNA): TGTGCCTGGAGTCTTACCCCGGGGGATACGCAGTATTTT. Encoded protein: CAWSLTPGDTQYF. The variable domain in full, with the rest retrieved from reference TRBV30 and TRBJ2-3, is SQTIHQWPATLVQPVGSPLSLECTVEGTSNPNLYWYRQAAGRGLQLLFYSVGIGQISSEVPQNLSASRPQDRQFILSSKKLLLSDSGFYLCAWSLTPGDTQYFGPGTRLTVL.

The genes are TRBV7-8 and TRBJ2-7; 9 nucleotides agree with TRBD1. Germline assignment: CDR1 SGHVS and CDR2 FQNEAQ. This CDR3 has 15 residues. V gave up 4 bases and J gave up 2 bases; unmatched junction bases: 6. The CDR3 coding sequence is TGTGCCAGCAGCTGGGAGACAGGGGGGGCCTACGAGCAGTACTTC. Its translation: CASSWETGGAYEQYF.